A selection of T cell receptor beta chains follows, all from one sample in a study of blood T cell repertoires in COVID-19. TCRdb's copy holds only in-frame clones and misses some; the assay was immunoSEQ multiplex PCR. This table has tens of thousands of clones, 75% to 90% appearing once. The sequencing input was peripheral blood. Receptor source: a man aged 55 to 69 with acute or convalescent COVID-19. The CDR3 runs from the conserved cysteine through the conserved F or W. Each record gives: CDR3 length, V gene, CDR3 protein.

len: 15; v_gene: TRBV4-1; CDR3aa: CASSRTGGSGNTIYF
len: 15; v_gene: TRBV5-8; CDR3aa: CASSRRANSNEKLFF
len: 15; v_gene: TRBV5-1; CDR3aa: CASSQIAGVGETQYF
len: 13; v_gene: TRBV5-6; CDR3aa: CASSKPSGWTQYF
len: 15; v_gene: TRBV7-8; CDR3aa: CASSPTGNTYNEQFF
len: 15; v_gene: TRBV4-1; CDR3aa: CASKQGFLSNQPQHF
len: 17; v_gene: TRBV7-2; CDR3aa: CASSLTGLAILPDTQYF
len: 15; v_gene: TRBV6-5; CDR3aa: CASKLLVATNEKLFF
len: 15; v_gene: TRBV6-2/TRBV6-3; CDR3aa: CASSYTETGVTEAFF
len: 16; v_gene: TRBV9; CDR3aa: CASSVRGDRVNYGYTF
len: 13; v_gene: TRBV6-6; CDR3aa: CASSSQQGSEQYF
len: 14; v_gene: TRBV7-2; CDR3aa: CASSQGRTGSQAFF
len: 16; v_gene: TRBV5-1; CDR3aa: CASSLVLGARTDTQYF
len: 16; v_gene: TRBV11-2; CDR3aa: CASSQAGNPSGNTIYF
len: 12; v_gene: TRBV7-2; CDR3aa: CASSPHTDTQYF
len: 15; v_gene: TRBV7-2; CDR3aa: CASSSLGQAGRGYTF
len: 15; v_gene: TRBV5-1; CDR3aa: CASSFVDRVRDTQYF
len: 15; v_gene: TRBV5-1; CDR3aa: CASSFGGTGLTEAFF
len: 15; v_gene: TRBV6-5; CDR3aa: CASSLRTGINEKLFF
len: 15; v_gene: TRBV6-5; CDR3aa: CASSYGRGYTDTQYF
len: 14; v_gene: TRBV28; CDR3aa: CASSTTGAKNIQYF
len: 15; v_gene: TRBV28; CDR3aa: CASSPSNGVGGELFF
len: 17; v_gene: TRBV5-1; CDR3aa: CASSLTLAGPSTDTQYF
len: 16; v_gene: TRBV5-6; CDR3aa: CASSPGGGTVYYGYTF
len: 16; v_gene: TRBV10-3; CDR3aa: CAISELGSRGQYEQYF
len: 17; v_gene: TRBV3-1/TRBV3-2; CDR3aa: CASSLRGTSGGRGTQYF
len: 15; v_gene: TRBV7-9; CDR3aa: CASSKGTGLVGELFF
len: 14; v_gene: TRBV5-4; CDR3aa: CASSRQRKPYEQYF
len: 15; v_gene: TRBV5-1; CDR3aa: CASSLRPSGDNEQFF
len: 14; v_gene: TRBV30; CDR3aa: CAWSVGLVGAEAFF
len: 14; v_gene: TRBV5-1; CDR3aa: CASRSVGASTEAFF
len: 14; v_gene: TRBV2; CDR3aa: CANVGGDLRDTQYF
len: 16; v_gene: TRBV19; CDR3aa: CASRGNPGQSSYEQYF
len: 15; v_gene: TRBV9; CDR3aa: CASSPLGVSTDTQYF
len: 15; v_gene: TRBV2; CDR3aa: CATPDRGTGTGELFF
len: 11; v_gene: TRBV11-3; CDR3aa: CASGEIRGQYF
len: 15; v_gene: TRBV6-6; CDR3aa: CASSYDGQVGGELFF
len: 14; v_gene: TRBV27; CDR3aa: CASRAWGGSQPQHF
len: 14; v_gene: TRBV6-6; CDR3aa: CASRPRSEVTEAFF
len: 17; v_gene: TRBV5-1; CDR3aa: CASRSGQGPSGANVLTF
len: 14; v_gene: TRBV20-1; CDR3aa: CSASRLAGYNEQFF
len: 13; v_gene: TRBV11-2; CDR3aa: CASKLTANTEAFF